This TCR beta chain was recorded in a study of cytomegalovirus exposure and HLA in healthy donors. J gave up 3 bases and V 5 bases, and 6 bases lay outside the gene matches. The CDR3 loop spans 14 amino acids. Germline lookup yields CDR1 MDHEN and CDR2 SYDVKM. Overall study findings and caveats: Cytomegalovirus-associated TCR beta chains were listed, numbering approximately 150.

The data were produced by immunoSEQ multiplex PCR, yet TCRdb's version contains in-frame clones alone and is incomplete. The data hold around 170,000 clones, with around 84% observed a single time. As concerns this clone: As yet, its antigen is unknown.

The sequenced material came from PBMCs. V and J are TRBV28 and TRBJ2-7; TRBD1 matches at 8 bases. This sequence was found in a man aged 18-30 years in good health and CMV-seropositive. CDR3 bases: TGTGCCAGCAGTCTCCAGGGGGCGGTCTACGAGCAGTACTTC. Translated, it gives CASSLQGAVYEQYF.